This T cell receptor beta chain was documented in a study of cytomegalovirus exposure and HLA in healthy donors. PCR primers comprised 60 Vbeta and 13 Jbeta primers. Assay: immunoSEQ multiplex PCR; the TCRdb copy retains only in-frame clones and omits some. The sample features just under 90,000 clones, with more than 5.5% in its top ten. CDR3 length equals 17 residues. Germline V gene data show CDR1 as SGHVS and CDR2 as FNYEAQ. J lost 3 bases, V lost 0 bases, and 4 bases had no gene match. This chain links TRBV7-6 with TRBJ2-2, with TRBD1 matching 10 bases. The sequenced material came from PBMCs. The origin of this receptor is a girl aged 5 to 17 in good health and CMV-seropositive. The CDR3 coding sequence is TGTGCCAGCAGCTTAGCTGGGACAGGGGTTGACACCGGGGAGCTGTTTTTT. Protein product: CASSLAGTGVDTGELFF.